A selection of T cell receptor beta chains follows, all from one sample in a study of blood T cell repertoires in COVID-19. Clones were sequenced by immunoSEQ multiplex PCR, and TCRdb holds only the in-frame ones, with some missing. Of some 130,000 clones in the sample, 85% were seen once. The sample consisted of peripheral blood. The receptors originated from a man older than 75 with acute or convalescent COVID-19. The CDR3 runs from the conserved cysteine through the conserved F or W. The order of the fields is V gene, clone size, D gene, J gene, CDR3 DNA, CDR3 protein. The D gene is left open where the match is weak. A row's size may be missing; if present it is once, few, many or a size class.

TRBV7-8	NA	NA	TRBJ1-1	TGTGCCAGCAGCTTACAGGGGACCAACACTGAAGCTTTCTTT	CASSLQGTNTEAFF
TRBV7-8	NA	NA	TRBJ1-5	TGTGCCAGCAGCTTAGAAGGGGTAGGCATCGGCAATCAGCCCCAGCATTTT	CASSLEGVGIGNQPQHF
TRBV10-3	NA	NA	TRBJ1-5	TGTGCCATCAGTGAGGAGGGCACTAGGCCCCAGCATTTT	CAISEEGTRPQHF
TRBV29-1	NA	TRBD1	TRBJ1-5	TGCAGCGCCACGGGACAGGGGAATCAGCCCCAGCATTTT	CSATGQGNQPQHF
TRBV9	once	NA	TRBJ1-1	TGTGCCAGCAGAACCTCCCCCCCTTGGGCAGAGTTCACTGAAGCTTTCTTT	CASRTSPPWAEFTEAFF
TRBV9	NA	NA	TRBJ2-7	TGTGCCAGCAGCCCGAGACTTAGCGGCTACGAGCAGTACTTC	CASSPRLSGYEQYF
TRBV10-3	NA	TRBD1	TRBJ1-4	TGTGCCATCAGCCGGGACAGTAATGAAAAACTGTTTTTT	CAISRDSNEKLFF
TRBV12-5	NA	TRBD1	TRBJ1-2	TGTGCTAGTGGTGAGGACAGGGGGGCTTATGGCTACACCTTC	CASGEDRGAYGYTF
TRBV6-5	few	NA	TRBJ1-2	TGTGCCAGCAGTTATACCAGGGGAGAATATGGCTACACCTTC	CASSYTRGEYGYTF
TRBV10-3	NA	NA	TRBJ2-7	TGTGCCACCCGGGAGTTTGCGGGGTCCTACGAGCAGTACTTC	CATREFAGSYEQYF
TRBV18	NA	TRBD1	TRBJ1-5	TGTGCCAGCTCACCACCAGGGGGCGCGAGCAATCAGCCCCAGCATTTT	CASSPPGGASNQPQHF
TRBV12-5	NA	NA	TRBJ1-1	TGTGCTAGTGGTTTCAGGATGAACACTGAAGCTTTCTTT	CASGFRMNTEAFF
TRBV2	NA	TRBD1	TRBJ1-4	TGTGCCAGCAGTTGGGACAGGTGGGATGAAAAACTGTTTTTT	CASSWDRWDEKLFF
TRBV11-3	NA	NA	TRBJ2-5	TGTGCCAGCAGCTTAGCCCAGAAAGAGACCCAGTACTTC	CASSLAQKETQYF
TRBV24-1	once	NA	TRBJ1-2	TGTGCCACCAGTGCAGGGGCTAACTATGGCTACACCTTC	CATSAGANYGYTF
TRBV4-1	NA	TRBD2	TRBJ2-2	TGCGCCAGCAGCCATGTCTTGCGGGGGGGCAACGGGGAGCTGTTTTTT	CASSHVLRGGNGELFF
TRBV5-1	NA	NA	TRBJ2-5	TGCGCCAGCAGCTTAGGACACGCCGGAAAAGAGACCCAGTACTTC	CASSLGHAGKETQYF
TRBV19	NA	TRBD1	TRBJ1-1	TGTGCCAGTAGTGTACAGGGGGTGAACACTGAAGCTTTCTTT	CASSVQGVNTEAFF
TRBV19	NA	NA	TRBJ1-5	TGTGCCAGTAGTATTCTTAGTGAGCCCCAGCATTTT	CASSILSEPQHF
TRBV14	NA	NA	TRBJ1-6	TGTGCCAGCAGCCATAGAGGGCGGGATAATTCACCCCTCCACTTT	CASSHRGRDNSPLHF
TRBV24-1	once	NA	TRBJ2-7	TGTGCCACCAGTGATTCCTCCCGGGACGGGAGAAGAGGCGAGCAGTACTTC	CATSDSSRDGRRGEQYF
TRBV7-3	NA	TRBD1	TRBJ1-1	TGTGCCAGCAGCTTAACCCGGGACAGCGAAGCTTTCTTT	CASSLTRDSEAFF
TRBV18	NA	TRBD1	TRBJ1-1	TGTGCCAGCTCACCTTCGGACAGGGCCGCCGTGGGCACTGAAGCTTTCTTT	CASSPSDRAAVGTEAFF
TRBV9	NA	NA	TRBJ1-3	TGTGCCAGCAGCGTCGCGATCAATCCTGGAAACACCATATATTTT	CASSVAINPGNTIYF
TRBV18	NA	TRBD1	TRBJ1-2	TGTGCCAGCTCATCCCGACAGGGGGCTTCCACCTTC	CASSSRQGASTF
TRBV2	NA	NA	TRBJ1-3	TGTGCCAGCAACAGGGAGGGAAACACCATATATTTT	CASNREGNTIYF
TRBV7-9	few	NA	TRBJ1-3	TGTGCCAGCAGCCGCGGCCAGGGTGGTACTGGAAACACCATATATTTT	CASSRGQGGTGNTIYF
TRBV2	NA	NA	TRBJ1-1	TGTGCCAGCAGCGAAGGAACGACAGCGGGGGGGTCAGCTTTCTTT	CASSEGTTAGGSAFF
TRBV5-1	NA	TRBD1	TRBJ2-7	TGCGCCAGCAGCACACAGGGGGGCTCCTACGAGCAGTACTTC	CASSTQGGSYEQYF
TRBV5-6	NA	NA	TRBJ1-2	TGTGCCAGCACCCACCAGACAGCATATAACTATGGCTACACCTTC	CASTHQTAYNYGYTF
TRBV9	NA	TRBD2	TRBJ2-1	TGTGCCAGCAGCGCTAGCGGCAATGAGCAGTTCTTC	CASSASGNEQFF